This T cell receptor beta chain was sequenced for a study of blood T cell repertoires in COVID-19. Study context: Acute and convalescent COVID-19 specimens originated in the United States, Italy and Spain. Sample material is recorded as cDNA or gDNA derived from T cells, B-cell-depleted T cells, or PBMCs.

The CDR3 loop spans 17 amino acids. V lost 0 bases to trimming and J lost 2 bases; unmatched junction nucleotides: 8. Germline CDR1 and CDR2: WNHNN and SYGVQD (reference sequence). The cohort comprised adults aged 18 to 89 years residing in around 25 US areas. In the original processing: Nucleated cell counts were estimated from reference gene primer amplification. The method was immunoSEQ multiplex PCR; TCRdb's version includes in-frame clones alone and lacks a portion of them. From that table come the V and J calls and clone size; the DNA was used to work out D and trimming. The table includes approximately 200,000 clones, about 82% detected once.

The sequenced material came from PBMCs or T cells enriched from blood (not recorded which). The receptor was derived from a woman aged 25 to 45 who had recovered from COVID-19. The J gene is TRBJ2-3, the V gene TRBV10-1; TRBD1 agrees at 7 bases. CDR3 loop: CASSESMGQPSTDTQYF. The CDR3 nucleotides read TGCGCCAGCAGTGAGTCCATGGGACAGCCCTCCACAGATACGCAGTATTTT.